This entry describes one T cell receptor (beta chain). The data were produced by immunoSEQ multiplex PCR, yet TCRdb's version contains in-frame clones alone and is incomplete. The sample includes about 100,000 clones, around 87% of them seen just once. The entry originates in a study of T cell responses to AZD1222 COVID-19 vaccine. CDR1 and CDR2 from the germline V gene are SGHDT and YYEEEE. The ends lost 4 bases at V and 3 bases at J; junction bases unmatched: 12. The CDR3 contains 16 residues. This chain joins TRBV5-6 and TRBJ1-2, with 7 positions matching TRBD1. Specimen: peripheral blood, collected on day 0 of AZD1222 vaccination. The TCR comes from an adult in good health. The CDR3 loop reads CASSAGSDRAYYGYTF. CDR3 coding DNA: TGTGCCAGCAGCGCTGGGTCTGACAGGGCTTACTATGGCTACACCTTC.